The 4 T cell receptor beta chains below were found in one sample sequenced in a study of T cell responses to AZD1222 COVID-19 vaccine. The protocol was immunoSEQ multiplex PCR, while the TCRdb copy is restricted to in-frame clones and leaves out a portion. The sample gives approximately 110,000 clones, 87% of which show up once; over 2% is in the top ten. The source material was peripheral blood, sampled 28 days after the second AZD1222 dose. These receptors were collected from an adult who received the AZD1222 COVID-19 vaccine.

The chain employs TRBV24-1 and TRBJ2-1; D possibly corresponds to TRBD1 (6 bases). The CDR3 runs to 15 residues. V was shortened by 4 bases and J by 2 bases, with 11 bases between the two germline ends. The germline V gene encodes CDR1 KGHDR and CDR2 SFDVKD. Here the CDR3 reads CATSESGTPYNEQFF. For the CDR3, the DNA is TGTGCCACCAGTGAATCCGGGACACCCTACAATGAGCAGTTCTTC.

The chain couples TRBV19 to TRBJ1-1; no firm D call. The V end was cut by 7 bases, the J end by 4 bases, with 13 bases between. In germline, CDR1 is LNHDA, CDR2 SQIVND (reference sequence). The CDR3 has 13 residues. In DNA, the CDR3 is TGTGCCAGTATCAGAGGGTTTGCCACTGAAGCTTTCTTT. Translating it yields CASIRGFATEAFF.

This chain links TRBV27 with TRBJ2-6; TRBD1 is a possible D gene (6 bases). Trimming removed 8 bases from V and 1 base from J, with 9 bases in between. Germline V gives CDR1 MNHEY, CDR2 SMNVEV (reference sequence). This CDR3 comprises 14 residues. The CDR3 here is CASAQGSGANVLTF. In DNA form, the CDR3 reads TGTGCCAGCGCCCAGGGGTCTGGGGCCAACGTCCTGACTTTC.

DNA of the CDR3: TGTGCCAGCAGCCGGACAGCCTTTTCCACTGAAGCTTTCTTT. The encoded protein is CASSRTAFSTEAFF. The rearrangement links TRBV27 to TRBJ1-1, with D possibly being TRBD1 (6 bases). V lost 6 bases and J 4 bases, leaving 15 bases between the germline ends. CDR1 MNHEY and CDR2 SMNVEV come from the germline V gene (reference sequence). This CDR3 spans 14 amino acids.